The present T cell receptor (beta chain) was sequenced within a study of cytomegalovirus exposure and HLA in healthy donors. Study in general: Among the approximately 410 genotyped donors, 70% to 90% were placed in the Caucasian-associated ancestry cluster. Study observations and caveats: The dataset shows that most TCR sequences were rare, while some public TCRs occurred in many donors. In most subjects, TCR beta sequences reportedly gave accurate predictions of HLA-A and HLA-B alleles.

Comments on this clone: The antigen is not known.

Amplification used 60 Vbeta primers and 13 Jbeta primers. TCRdb keeps only in-frame clones here, not all; method: immunoSEQ multiplex PCR. Among around 150,000 clones, around 84% were seen once, and the ten largest hold roughly 2.2%. In germline, CDR1 is SEHNR, CDR2 FQNEAQ (reference sequence). V shed 2 bases and J shed 1 base, with 14 bases lying between them. This CDR3 comprises 17 residues. This TCR came from a man aged 18 to 30 in good health and CMV-seropositive. This rearrangement joins TRBV7-9 to TRBJ2-2; a possible D gene is TRBD1 (6 bases). Sample: PBMCs. CDR3 coding DNA: TGTGCCAGCAGCTTATTGCTGGCAGGGGTGAACACCGGGGAGCTGTTTTTT. This codes for CASSLLLAGVNTGELFF.